Described below is a single T cell receptor beta chain sequence and its context. Data came from immunoSEQ multiplex PCR; TCRdb stores just in-frame clones and leaves some out. The table includes around 15,000 clones, roughly 93% detected once. These data belong to a study of sequential checkpoint blockade in melanoma. This sample's treatment: randomized to nivolumab then ipilimumab (arm A) or the reverse (arm B). The specimen comprised CD8+ T cells sorted from blood (inferred from file names), sampled from a patient given nivolumab and ipilimumab in sequence. This TCR came from a human donor with melanoma.

CDR3 sequence (DNA): TGTGCCAGCAGCTTAGTGGGGGCCGCTGCTGGAAACACCATATATTTT. Amino acid sequence: CASSLVGAAAGNTIYF. The chain links TRBV7-3 to TRBJ1-3; a possible D gene is TRBD1 (6 bases). The germline V and J ends were trimmed by 2 bases and 2 bases, with 13 bases remaining between them. The CDR3 covers 16 residues. Per germline, CDR1 SGHTA and CDR2 FQGTGA.